A single sample is the source of the 30 T cell receptor beta chains below, sequenced in a study of CD8+CD57+ T cells in acquired aplastic anemia. The sequenced patients had an expansion of CD8+CD57+ cells seen by flow cytometry. The study profiled TCR beta VDJ and CDR3 using genomic DNA as template. TCRdb fed the reads into MiXCR, producing one record per CDR3 protein. Among roughly 160,000 distinct CDR3 sequences, less than 60% were seen once, and the ten largest hold around 2.9%. The specimen sequenced was sorted CD4+, CD8+, or CD8+CD57+ T cells (not recorded which) from PBMCs. The receptors were sampled from a human donor with aplastic anemia.

At least ten counts were recorded for this clonotype. V is TRBV6-5 and J is TRBJ1-1; maybe TRBD1 (5 bases). CDR1 and CDR2 from the germline V gene are MNHEY and SVGAGI. CDR3 length: 14 residues. Trimming took off 3 bases at V and 0 bases at J, with 8 bases between the two ends. The CDR3 spells CASSYDSMNTEAFF. CDR3 nucleotide sequence: TGTGCCAGCAGTTATGACAGCATGAACACTGAAGCTTTCTTT.

This clonotype was seen many times. The rearrangement uses TRBV24-1 and TRBJ1-2, with TRBD1 matching 10 bases. The CDR3 has 15 residues. Germline values: CDR1 KGHDR, CDR2 SFDVKD. Trimming cost V 4 bases and J 2 bases; bases outside gene matches: 3. The CDR3: CATSDPTGGNYGYTF. CDR3 DNA: TGTGCCACCAGTGACCCGACAGGGGGCAACTATGGCTACACCTTC.

This chain uses TRBV10-3 with TRBJ2-7; TRBD1 is a possible D gene (5 bases). CDR1 is ENHRY and CDR2 is SYGVKD in the germline V gene. The V end lost 8 bases, the J end lost 5 bases, and 13 bases lay between the germline ends. The CDR3 spans 12 residues. The CDR3 protein is CAIGRVEHEQYF. For the CDR3, the DNA is TGTGCCATCGGCAGGGTAGAGCACGAGCAGTACTTC.

The rearrangement uses TRBV7-2 and TRBJ2-5; D may be TRBD2 (6 bases). CDR1 is SGHTA, CDR2 FQGNSA, per germline. The V gene lost 5 bases and the J gene lost 5 bases, with 15 bases spanning the gap. This CDR3 comprises 14 residues. CDR3 amino acids: CASSRGGDAETQYF. The CDR3 DNA reads as TGTGCCAGCAGCCGTGGCGGGGACGCCGAGACCCAGTACTTC.

On this clonotype: Given a much more abundant clone one base away, this may be a read error. V gene TRBV30 combines with J gene TRBJ1-6, with 11 bases that match TRBD1. The germline V gene has CDR1 GTSNPN and CDR2 SVGIG (reference sequence). After removal of 5 bases from V and 11 bases from J, the junction contained 8 bases not matched to a gene. This CDR3 is built from 14 residues. CDR3 sequence: CAWEAGTGGAPLHF. The CDR3 nucleotides read TGTGCCTGGGAGGCAGGGACAGGGGGGGCACCCCTCCACTTT.

The chain is built from TRBV15 and TRBJ1-2; 8 positions agree with TRBD1. The length of the CDR3 is 16 residues. CDR1 is LNHNV and CDR2 is YYDKDF in the germline V gene (reference sequence). V shed 0 bases and J 5 bases; nucleotides not matched to a gene: 8. As DNA, the CDR3 is TGTGCCACCAGCAGAGATTGGGCAGGGGGCGCTTATGGCTACACCTTC. This gives the protein CATSRDWAGGAYGYTF.

This sequence joins TRBV28 and TRBJ1-2, with 7 bases lining up with TRBD1. Germline CDR1 is MDHEN and CDR2 is SYDVKM. The CDR3 runs 15 residues. V dropped 10 bases and J dropped 4; count of bases not matched to a gene: 15. This chain's CDR3 is CATLTGQAGSYGYTF. DNA for the CDR3: TGTGCCACCCTAACCGGACAGGCCGGGTCCTATGGCTACACCTTC.

This clonotype was seen only once. The rearrangement links TRBV13 to TRBJ1-1; D unresolved. Trimming removed 2 bases from V and 4 bases from J, with 5 bases in between. The germline gives CDR1 PRHDT, CDR2 FYEKMQ (reference sequence). This CDR3 spans 12 amino acids. The CDR3: CASSLRATEAFF. CDR3 nucleotide sequence: TGTGCCAGCAGCTTAAGGGCCACTGAAGCTTTCTTT. The full variable domain, in which reference TRBV13 and TRBJ1-1 provide the parts outside the CDR3, is AAGVIQSPRHLIKEKRETATLKCYPIPRHDTVYWYQQGPGQDPQFLISFYEKMQSDKGSIPDRFSAQQFSDYHSELNMSSLELGDSALYFCASSLRATEAFFGQGTRLTVV.

The table lists this clonotype with a few counts. This rearrangement joins TRBV13 to TRBJ1-1; the D gene is possibly TRBD1 (5 bases). The CDR3 has 12 residues. Germline V gene data show CDR1 as PRHDT and CDR2 as FYEKMQ (reference sequence). With 4 bases removed from V and 8 bases from J, the gap between germline ends came to 11 bases. The CDR3 loop reads CASSSGRDEAFF. Written as DNA, the CDR3 is TGTGCCAGCAGCTCAGGGAGGGACGAAGCTTTCTTT.

A word on this clonotype: One base away lies a much larger clone, so this may be a sequencing read error. The V gene is TRBV12-3 or TRBV12-4, the J gene TRBJ1-1; 9 bases match TRBD1. The trim removed 6 bases at V and 6 bases at J, leaving 17 bases unmatched. CDR3 length: 17 residues. The CDR3 is CASSIGTGTGEGAEAFF. In DNA, the CDR3 is TGTGCCAGCAGCATTGGGACAGGGACTGGCGAAGGCGCTGAAGCTTTCTTT.

The sample holds many counts of this clonotype. The chain employs TRBV13 and TRBJ1-2; D is unclear. Germline V CDR1 and CDR2: PRHDT, FYEKMQ (reference sequence). This CDR3 is 15 amino acids long. Trimming pared 1 base from V and 1 base from J, leaving 10 bases between. In nucleotides, the CDR3 is TGTGCCAGCAGCTTAGTTTCGAAGAATAACTATGGCTACACCTTC. Translated: CASSLVSKNNYGYTF.

The V and J genes are TRBV2 and TRBJ1-1; tentative D call: TRBD1 (5 bases). The CDR3 runs 14 residues. Trimming took off 5 bases at V and 4 bases at J, with 14 bases between the two ends. CDR1 is SNHLY and CDR2 is FYNNEI in the germline V gene. Here the CDR3 DNA reads TGTGCCAGCAGTAGGGCAGGGTTGTCCACTGAAGCTTTCTTT. It encodes CASSRAGLSTEAFF.

This clonotype was recorded at least ten times. The rearrangement links TRBV5-6 to TRBJ2-7, with TRBD2 identical over 12 bases. Germline lookup yields CDR1 SGHDT and CDR2 YYEEEE. The CDR3 extends over 14 amino acids. V was clipped by 3 bases and J by 9 bases; unmatched bases: 7. The DNA for the CDR3 is TGTGCCAGCAGCTATCGACTAGCGGGAGAACGGCAGTACTTC. Residues: CASSYRLAGERQYF.

The chain has TRBV29-1 and TRBJ1-1; D not resolved. V was clipped by 1 base and J by 3 bases, with 12 bases between them. This CDR3 region has 14 residues. Germline assignment: CDR1 SQVTM and CDR2 ANQGSEA. The CDR3 DNA sequence: TGCAGCGTTGAAGTAAAGGGAAGGTACACTGAAGCTTTCTTT. It is translated as CSVEVKGRYTEAFF.

This clonotype was counted at least ten times. V is TRBV5-1 and J is TRBJ2-7; D gene ambiguous. Germline CDR1 reads SGHRS; CDR2 reads YFSETQ. V was pared by 1 base and J by 2 bases, with 10 bases between. The CDR3 is 14 residues long. This CDR3 is CASSLYAGAYEQYF. The CDR3 DNA follows: TGCGCCAGCAGCTTGTACGCCGGAGCCTACGAGCAGTACTTC.

This clonotype was seen many times. The rearrangement uses TRBV6-5 and TRBJ2-1; no firm D call. The CDR3 length is 14 residues. CDR1 MNHEY and CDR2 SVGAGI come from the germline V gene. Trimming took off 6 bases at V and 6 bases at J, with 15 bases between the two ends. The CDR3 protein is CASRGEVISNEQFF. In DNA form, the CDR3 reads TGTGCCAGCAGAGGTGAGGTTATTAGCAATGAGCAGTTCTTC.

In this sample, this clonotype turned up a few times. V and J are TRBV12-3 or TRBV12-4 and TRBJ2-3; D is ambiguous. The V end lost 7 bases, the J end lost 8 bases, and 19 bases lay between the germline ends. The CDR3 loop spans 14 amino acids. As DNA, the CDR3 is TGTGCCAGCATTCAGTATGCGGTCTCGAGTACGCAGTATTTT. Translation gives CASIQYAVSSTQYF.

This clonotype was observed many times. The chain has TRBV5-3 and TRBJ2-2; 7 positions agree with TRBD1. TRBV5-3 falls under the ORF class, with uncertain function. The V gene end was trimmed by 8 bases and the J gene end by 2 bases; junction bases not matched to a gene: 12. CDR3 length equals 16 residues. The CDR3 spells CASSRDSMINTGELFF. The CDR3 region has the DNA TGTGCCAGTTCTAGGGACAGTATGATTAACACCGGGGAGCTGTTTTTT.

The table lists this clonotype with many counts. The chain has TRBV10-3 and TRBJ2-7, with 8 bases fitting TRBD2. The CDR3 has 14 amino acids. The V gene's germline CDR1 is ENHRY and CDR2 SYGVKD. Trimming cost V 5 bases and J 6 bases; bases outside gene matches: 9. In DNA form, the CDR3 reads TGTGCCATCAGTCCCTCTAGCGGGTCCCCCGAGCAGTACTTC. Protein: CAISPSSGSPEQYF.

A few counts support this clonotype. CDR3 sequence (DNA): TGTGCTAGTGGTTCCCCAGGGGGGCTAGCGGGAGTTTATGAGCAGTTCTTC. Protein sequence: CASGSPGGLAGVYEQFF. V and J are TRBV12-5 and TRBJ2-1, with TRBD2 identical over 10 bases. With V trimmed by 4 bases and J by 8 bases, 14 bases remained unmatched. Germline V lookup: CDR1 LGHNT, CDR2 FRNRAP. The CDR3 runs 17 residues.

The chain is built from TRBV5-1 and TRBJ2-1, with 10 bases aligning to TRBD1. In germline, CDR1 is SGHRS, CDR2 YFSETQ. The CDR3 is 17 amino acids. Germline trimming cut 2 bases from V and 5 bases from J; bases unmatched to any gene: 10. CDR3 in amino acids: CASSLGTGDFSDNEQFF. Written as DNA, the CDR3 is TGCGCCAGCAGCTTAGGGACAGGGGACTTCTCTGACAATGAGCAGTTCTTC.

This clonotype was seen many times. The CDR3 DNA reads TGTGCCAGCAGCATTCTTCTGGGTGGCAATGAGCAGTTCTTC. It translates to CASSILLGGNEQFF. This sequence joins TRBV2 and TRBJ2-1, with unresolved D. Looked up from germline, CDR1 is SNHLY and CDR2 is FYNNEI. Trimming took 6 bases from V and 6 from J, leaving 15 bases between them. The CDR3 covers 14 residues. Together with reference TRBV2 and TRBJ2-1, the CDR3 gives the full variable domain: EPEVTQTPSHQVTQMGQEVILRCVPISNHLYFYWYRQILGQKVEFLVSFYNNEISEKSEIFDDQFSVERPDGSNFTLKIRSTKLEDSAMYFCASSILLGGNEQFFGPGTRLTVL.

The chain recombines TRBV7-8 with TRBJ1-2; the match to TRBD1 covers 7 bases. Germline V gene sequence: CDR1 SGHVS, CDR2 FQNEAQ. V lost 5 bases and J lost 4; bases outside the gene matches: 4. The CDR3 extends over 13 amino acids. CDR3: CASSPRTGYGYTF. CDR3 nucleotides: TGTGCCAGCAGCCCTAGGACAGGCTATGGCTACACCTTC.

A few counts support this clonotype. This chain uses TRBV5-1 with TRBJ2-4; TRBD2 agrees at 12 bases. Germline V CDR1 and CDR2: SGHRS, YFSETQ. CDR3 length: 17 amino acids. V trimming: 4 bases; J trimming: 0 bases; junction bases outside the gene matches: 5. CDR3 region: CASSLAGGSPAKNIQYF. For the CDR3, the DNA is TGCGCCAGCAGCCTAGCGGGAGGGTCCCCAGCCAAAAACATTCAGTACTTC.

This clonotype was counted many times. V usage is TRBV6-5 and J usage is TRBJ2-2; D gene ambiguous. This CDR3 comprises 15 residues. Deletions cut 2 bases from V and 1 base from J, with 8 bases between. Germline CDR1 MNHEY, CDR2 SVGAGI. CDR3 DNA: TGTGCCAGCAGTTACGGTCACAGGAACACCGGGGAGCTGTTTTTT. Its protein product is CASSYGHRNTGELFF.

This clonotype was detected only a few times. The chain employs TRBV29-1 and TRBJ2-7; 7 bases match TRBD1. Per the germline V gene, CDR1 is SQVTM and CDR2 is ANQGSEA. The CDR3 covers 13 residues. Trimming removed 4 bases from V and 5 bases from J; junction bases left unmatched: 8. The CDR3 DNA reads as TGCAGCGTTGCGACAGGGACCCTTCACGAGCAGTACTTC. Translated: CSVATGTLHEQYF.

This clonotype was picked up many times. The chain employs TRBV6-5 and TRBJ1-1; possibly TRBD1 for D (5 bases). Trimming removed 6 bases at V and 6 bases at J, with 20 bases between. This CDR3 has 15 amino acids. Germline CDR1 is MNHEY and CDR2 is SVGAGI. Here the CDR3 reads CASSRLDGGSAEAFF. CDR3 DNA: TGTGCCAGCAGCCGCCTCGACGGGGGGAGCGCTGAAGCTTTCTTT.

This clonotype was recorded a few times. J is TRBJ1-1 and V is TRBV28, with unresolved D. Germline V CDR1 and CDR2: MDHEN, SYDVKM. With 6 bases removed from V and 8 bases from J, the gap between germline ends came to 10 bases. The CDR3 has 11 amino acids. The DNA of the CDR3 is TGTGCCAGCAGAAACACGGGAGAAGCTTTCTTT. This encodes CASRNTGEAFF.

This clonotype was observed many times. The genes are TRBV28 and TRBJ1-6; D unresolved. The germline V and J ends were trimmed by 5 bases and 0 bases, with 8 bases remaining between them. This CDR3 has 15 residues. Germline V lookup: CDR1 MDHEN, CDR2 SYDVKM. CDR3 region: CASSARGSYNSPLHF. The DNA for the CDR3 is TGTGCCAGCAGTGCCCGCGGCTCCTATAATTCACCCCTCCACTTT.

This clonotype was detected ten times or more. The rearrangement uses TRBV6-4 and TRBJ2-3; the match to TRBD2 covers 13 bases. The CDR3 loop spans 17 amino acids. Per germline, CDR1 MRHNA and CDR2 SNTAGT. V shed 0 bases, J shed 4 bases, and the junction held 4 bases outside the gene matches. CDR3 protein: CASSDSGLAGNADTQYF. The CDR3 coding sequence is TGTGCCAGCAGTGACTCGGGACTAGCGGGAAATGCAGATACGCAGTATTTT.